Below, 30 T cell receptor beta chains from the same sample are listed, as sequenced in a study of naive and memory T cell subsets. Two oligonucleotides, mixed equimolar, formed the beta constant-region primer covering TRBC1 and TRBC2. The ligated cDNA underwent four PCR rounds using SP2 and nested alpha and beta constant-region primers. TCRdb ran MiXCR on the UMI-ligation and nested PCR reads and lists one entry per CDR3 protein. The sample has about 22,000 distinct CDR3 sequences, around 8.8% seen once. Sequencing was performed on central memory CD8+ T cells from blood. Every receptor here comes from a human donor in good health.

Many counts were recorded for this clonotype. The chain links TRBV6-5 to TRBJ2-7; D may be TRBD2 (5 bases). Germline V lookup: CDR1 MNHEY, CDR2 SVGAGI. This CDR3 region has 16 residues. V dropped 0 bases and J dropped 5 bases, with 17 bases sitting between them. Here the CDR3 reads CASSYSRQAGIDEQYF. CDR3 nucleotides: TGTGCCAGCAGTTACTCTCGGCAGGCGGGTATTGACGAGCAGTACTTC.

V is TRBV12-3 or TRBV12-4 and J is TRBJ2-5; D is undetermined. Trimming shortened V by 5 bases and J by 0 bases, and 10 bases separated the two germline ends. The CDR3 totals 14 residues. The CDR3 region is CASSTGRNQETQYF. The CDR3 nucleotides read TGTGCCAGCAGTACCGGACGGAACCAAGAGACCCAGTACTTC.

This clonotype appeared a few times. The gene calls are TRBV30 and TRBJ1-5; perhaps TRBD1 as D (5 bases). The germline gives CDR1 GTSNPN, CDR2 SVGIG (reference sequence). This CDR3 spans 14 amino acids. V was cut by 5 bases and J by 3 bases, with 14 bases left in between. In DNA form, the CDR3 reads TGTGCCTGGGGGCCAACAGGTGACAATCAGCCCCAGCATTTT. Its translation: CAWGPTGDNQPQHF.

This chain uses TRBV28 with TRBJ2-1; 7 bases align to TRBD2. This CDR3 region has 14 residues. The germline CDR1 and CDR2 sequences are MDHEN and SYDVKM. After removal of 8 bases from V and 3 bases from J, the junction contained 7 bases not matched to a gene. CDR3 loop: CASFFSGGYNEQFF. CDR3 nucleotide sequence: TGTGCCAGCTTTTTTTCGGGGGGCTACAATGAGCAGTTCTTC.

This clonotype showed up many times. V is TRBV6-2 or TRBV6-3 and J is TRBJ2-1, with no clear D. Per germline, CDR1 MNHEY and CDR2 SVGEGT. Trimming took 6 bases from V and 2 from J, leaving 14 bases between them. The CDR3 covers 15 residues. CDR3 nucleotide sequence: TGTGCCAGCAGGTACACCTTAGGGCCCTACAATGAGCAGTTCTTC. This translates into CASRYTLGPYNEQFF.

This clonotype is classed as medium-sized. The rearrangement links TRBV20-1 to TRBJ1-1; 7 positions match TRBD1. V gave up 4 bases and J gave up 3 bases; unmatched junction bases: 2. This CDR3 comprises 12 residues. In germline, CDR1 is DFQATT, CDR2 SNEGSKA (reference sequence). CDR3: CSANRGDTEAFF. DNA for the CDR3: TGCAGTGCTAACAGGGGAGACACTGAAGCTTTCTTT.

The chain uses TRBV20-1 and TRBJ2-1; D might be TRBD1 (5 bases). Germline CDR1 and CDR2: DFQATT and SNEGSKA (reference sequence). V lost 0 bases to trimming and J lost 7 bases, with 10 bases between them. CDR3 length equals 13 residues. This chain's CDR3 is CSARDAQVNEQFF. In DNA, the CDR3 is TGCAGTGCTAGAGATGCACAGGTGAATGAGCAGTTCTTC.

This sequence joins TRBV29-1 and TRBJ2-7, with D possibly being TRBD1 (6 bases). The germline V gene has CDR1 SQVTM and CDR2 ANQGSEA. Trimming pared 7 bases from V and 4 bases from J, leaving 11 bases between. The CDR3 runs to 11 residues. The CDR3 nucleotides read TGCAGCGGTGGGACATCGTACGAGCAGTACTTC. Protein: CSGGTSYEQYF.

The V call is TRBV6-1, the J call TRBJ2-5, with D tentatively TRBD1 or TRBD2 (6 bases each). This CDR3 spans 15 amino acids. The V gene lost 0 bases and the J gene lost 3 bases, with 11 bases spanning the gap. CDR1 MNHNS and CDR2 SASEGT come from the germline V gene. The chain's CDR3 is CASSEAWGAEETQYF. In DNA, the CDR3 is TGTGCCAGCAGTGAAGCATGGGGGGCGGAAGAGACCCAGTACTTC.

The V call is TRBV6-4, the J call TRBJ2-2; D is unclear. CDR1 and CDR2 from the germline V gene are MRHNA and SNTAGT. The CDR3 runs to 13 residues. V lost 3 bases, J lost 1 base, and 3 bases lay in between. As DNA, the CDR3 is TGTGCCAGCAGTGAGGGGAACACCGGGGAGCTGTTTTTT. It yields the protein CASSEGNTGELFF.

The V gene is TRBV5-1, the J gene TRBJ1-1; D is perhaps TRBD1 (5 bases). Trimming took off 2 bases at V and 2 bases at J, with 10 bases between the two ends. The CDR3 loop spans 14 amino acids. CDR1 and CDR2 from the germline V gene are SGHRS and YFSETQ. This CDR3 is CASSLWDANTEAFF. In nucleotides, the CDR3 is TGCGCCAGCAGCTTATGGGACGCAAACACTGAAGCTTTCTTT. Looking up the rest from reference TRBV5-1 and TRBJ1-1 gives the full variable domain: KAGVTQTPRYLIKTRGQQVTLSCSPISGHRSVSWYQQTPGQGLQFLFEYFSETQRNKGNFPGRFSGRQFSNSRSEMNVSTLELGDSALYLCASSLWDANTEAFFGQGTRLTVV.

V is TRBV12-3 or TRBV12-4 and J is TRBJ1-2; D perhaps matches TRBD1 (5 bases). CDR3 length equals 17 residues. Trimming removed 8 bases at V and 1 base at J, with 23 bases between. In DNA, the CDR3 is TGTGCCAGCGGGGGGGGGGGACTCCCTCCTTTTAACTATGGCTACACCTTC. Residues: CASGGGGLPPFNYGYTF.

This clonotype was found many times. This sequence joins TRBV7-9 and TRBJ1-5; weak D call: TRBD1 (5 bases). Germline assignment: CDR1 SEHNR and CDR2 FQNEAQ (reference sequence). The CDR3 contains 15 residues. With 4 bases removed from V and 7 bases from J, the gap between germline ends came to 17 bases. The CDR3 region has the DNA TGTGCCAGCAGCTCCTCGTCAGAGGGGATGCAGCCCCAGCATTTT. It codes for CASSSSSEGMQPQHF.

V gene TRBV7-2 combines with J gene TRBJ2-1, with D perhaps TRBD2 (6 bases). The V end lost 2 bases, the J end lost 5 bases, and 13 bases lay between the germline ends. The CDR3 sequence is 15 residues long. The germline gives CDR1 SGHTA, CDR2 FQGNSA. CDR3 DNA sequence: TGTGCCAGCAGCTTAAACGGGAGACTCCACAATGAGCAGTTCTTC. The encoded protein is CASSLNGRLHNEQFF.

The gene calls are TRBV19 and TRBJ2-7; 11 bases map to TRBD1. V was pared by 5 bases and J by 5 bases, with 8 bases of the junction left unmatched. The CDR3 covers 15 residues. In germline, CDR1 is LNHDA, CDR2 SQIVND (reference sequence). CDR3 in DNA: TGTGCCAGTAGTCCCCTCGGGACAGGGGGAGACGAGCAGTACTTC. Translating gives CASSPLGTGGDEQYF.

The chain is built from TRBV12-3 or TRBV12-4 and TRBJ2-5; 14 bases align to TRBD2. This CDR3 spans 17 amino acids. V shed 6 bases and J 2 bases; nucleotides not matched to a gene: 8. The CDR3 loop reads CASSTGTSGSEQETQYF. CDR3 DNA: TGTGCCAGCAGCACCGGGACTAGCGGGAGTGAACAAGAGACCCAGTACTTC.

The chain combines TRBV9 with TRBJ2-1; a weak D match, TRBD2 (6 bases). The CDR3 has 15 amino acids. Trimming pared 0 bases from V and 7 bases from J, leaving 14 bases between. Per germline, CDR1 SGDLS and CDR2 YYNGEE. The CDR3 region has the DNA TGTGCCAGCAGCGTAGAGGGACTCCCTGTAAATGAGCAGTTCTTC. Amino acids: CASSVEGLPVNEQFF.

The rearrangement joins TRBV27 to TRBJ2-1; 9 nucleotides line up with TRBD2. The CDR3 is 15 amino acids. Germline V gives CDR1 MNHEY, CDR2 SMNVEV (reference sequence). The V gene end was trimmed by 2 bases and the J gene end by 7 bases; junction bases not matched to a gene: 6. CDR3 amino acids: CASSLVAGAGNEQFF. The CDR3 nucleotides read TGTGCCAGCAGTTTAGTAGCGGGAGCAGGTAATGAGCAGTTCTTC.

This clonotype was detected a few times. The V gene is TRBV9, the J gene TRBJ1-6; perhaps TRBD1 as D (6 bases). The CDR3 sequence is 16 residues long. Trimming cost V 3 bases and J 0 bases, with 10 bases left between them. Germline V gives CDR1 SGDLS, CDR2 YYNGEE. CDR3 sequence: CASSDGQSSYNSPLHF. The CDR3, as DNA: TGTGCCAGCAGCGACGGACAGAGCTCCTATAATTCACCCCTCCACTTT.

Only a few counts were recorded for this clonotype. The rearrangement joins TRBV10-3 to TRBJ2-7; possible D gene TRBD1, 5 bases. The ends were cut back, 6 bases at V and 2 bases at J, with 14 bases in the middle. The length of the CDR3 is 14 residues. Germline-derived CDR1 and CDR2 are ENHRY and SYGVKD. CDR3 DNA sequence: TGTGCCATCAGCGGCCCAGGGCTTCCCTACGAGCAGTACTTC. This sequence encodes CAISGPGLPYEQYF.

In this sample, this clonotype turned up once. This may come from a read error, since a much larger clone is one base off. The J gene is TRBJ1-1, the V gene TRBV3-1; no firm D call. Germline loops: CDR1 LGHDT, CDR2 YNNKEL (reference sequence). This CDR3 is built from 15 residues. The DNA of the CDR3 is TGTTCCAGCAGCTTTCTCGATGTAGAGAACACTGAAGCTTTCTTT. It specifies CSSSFLDVENTEAFF.

The chain combines TRBV28 with TRBJ2-7, with TRBD1 matching 8 bases. V lost 5 bases and J lost 3; bases outside the gene matches: 3. Germline lookup yields CDR1 MDHEN and CDR2 SYDVKM. CDR3 length: 13 amino acids. CDR3: CASSGQGNYEQYF. In DNA form, the CDR3 reads TGTGCCAGCAGTGGACAGGGAAACTACGAGCAGTACTTC.

This clonotype was seen many times. CDR3 loop: CSAFRGDTEAFF. CDR3 nucleotide sequence: TGCAGTGCGTTCCGGGGAGACACTGAAGCTTTCTTT. The rearrangement joins TRBV20-1 to TRBJ1-1; D is undetermined. The V end lost 6 bases, the J end lost 3 bases, and 11 bases lay between the germline ends. Germline values: CDR1 DFQATT, CDR2 SNEGSKA (reference sequence). CDR3 length equals 12 residues.

In this sample, this clonotype turned up a few times. The chain recombines TRBV5-1 with TRBJ2-2, with 7 positions matching TRBD1. With V trimmed by 5 bases and J by 5 bases, 6 bases remained unmatched. Germline lookup yields CDR1 SGHRS and CDR2 YFSETQ. The CDR3 length is 14 residues. This CDR3 is CASSERTGTGELFF. The CDR3 coding sequence is TGCGCCAGCAGTGAACGGACAGGAACCGGGGAGCTGTTTTTT.

On this clonotype itself: It may be a read error: a sequence one base away is much more abundant. V and J are TRBV9 and TRBJ2-7; D is uncertain. The CDR3 covers 14 residues. CDR1 is SGDLS, CDR2 YYNGEE, per germline. Trimming removed 6 bases from V and 2 bases from J, with 15 bases in between. The CDR3 DNA sequence: TGTGCCAGCACCTCTTCCCAGAGCCCCTACGAGCAGTACTTC. It codes for CASTSSQSPYEQYF. Combining the CDR3 with reference TRBV9 and TRBJ2-7 gives the whole variable domain DSGVTQTPKHLITATGQRVTLRCSPRSGDLSVYWYQQSLDQGLQFLIQYYNGEERAKGNILERFSAQQFPDLHSELNLSSLELGDSALYFCASTSSQSPYEQYFGPGTRLTVT.

In its sample, this clonotype was seen many times. The rearrangement links TRBV2 to TRBJ1-2, with a possible D match to TRBD1 (5 bases). This CDR3 is built from 15 residues. Trimming left V 4 bases short and J 2 bases short, with 14 bases between. CDR1 and CDR2 (germline): SNHLY, FYNNEI. Here the CDR3 DNA reads TGTGCCAGCAGTGGGGCTTCAGGGCTAAACTATGGCTACACCTTC. Translated, it gives CASSGASGLNYGYTF.

The sample holds many counts of this clonotype. This chain joins TRBV20-1 and TRBJ2-7, with 13 positions matching TRBD2. Germline V CDR1 and CDR2: DFQATT, SNEGSKA (reference sequence). V trimming: 6 bases; J trimming: 2 bases; junction bases outside the gene matches: 4. This CDR3 has 14 residues. The CDR3, as DNA: TGCAGTGCAATAGGGACTAGCGGGACCTACGAGCAGTACTTC. Amino acids: CSAIGTSGTYEQYF.

Many counts were recorded for this clonotype. The chain joins TRBV2 to TRBJ1-1, with D maybe TRBD1 (5 bases). Germline V gene sequence: CDR1 SNHLY, CDR2 FYNNEI. This CDR3 comprises 13 residues. V lost 4 bases and J lost 0, with 6 bases in between. CDR3 residues: CASSVGLNTEAFF. CDR3 in DNA: TGTGCCAGCAGTGTGGGACTGAACACTGAAGCTTTCTTT. Drawing the rest from reference TRBV2 and TRBJ1-1, the complete variable domain is EPEVTQTPSHQVTQMGQEVILRCVPISNHLYFYWYRQILGQKVEFLVSFYNNEISEKSEIFDDQFSVERPDGSNFTLKIRSTKLEDSAMYFCASSVGLNTEAFFGQGTRLTVV.

This clonotype was counted a few times. Here the CDR3 reads CASSSAAPYNEQFF. DNA of the CDR3: TGTGCCAGTTCCTCGGCGGCGCCCTACAATGAGCAGTTCTTC. V and J are TRBV27 and TRBJ2-1; unclear D gene. In germline, CDR1 is MNHEY, CDR2 SMNVEV (reference sequence). V lost 9 bases, J lost 2 bases, and 14 bases lay in between. The CDR3 runs 14 residues.

This clonotype appeared a few times. The chain has TRBV28 and TRBJ1-2; 9 bases are a match to TRBD1. This CDR3 is built from 14 residues. V dropped 5 bases and J dropped 8; count of bases not matched to a gene: 9. Looked up from germline, CDR1 is MDHEN and CDR2 is SYDVKM. The CDR3 region is CASSLQGARYGYTF. In DNA form, the CDR3 reads TGTGCCAGCAGTCTACAGGGGGCCCGGTACGGCTACACCTTC.